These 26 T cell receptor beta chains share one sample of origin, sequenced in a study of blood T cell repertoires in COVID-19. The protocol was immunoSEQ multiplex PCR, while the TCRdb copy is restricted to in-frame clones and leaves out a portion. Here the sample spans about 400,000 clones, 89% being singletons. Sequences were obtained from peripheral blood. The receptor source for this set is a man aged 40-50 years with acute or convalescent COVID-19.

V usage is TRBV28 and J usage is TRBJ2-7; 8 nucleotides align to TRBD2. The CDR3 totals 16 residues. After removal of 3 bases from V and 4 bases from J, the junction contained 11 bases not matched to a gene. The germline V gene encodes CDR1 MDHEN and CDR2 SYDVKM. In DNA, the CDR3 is TGTGCCAGCAGTTTGGTATTAGCGGGAAGCAGGTACGAGCAGTACTTC. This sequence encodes CASSLVLAGSRYEQYF.

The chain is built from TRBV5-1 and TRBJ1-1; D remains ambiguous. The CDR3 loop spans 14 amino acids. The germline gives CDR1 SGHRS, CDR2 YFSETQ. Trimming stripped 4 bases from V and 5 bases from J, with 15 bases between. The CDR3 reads CASSLESRETEAFF. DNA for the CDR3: TGCGCCAGCAGCCTTGAGAGTAGGGAGACTGAAGCTTTCTTT.

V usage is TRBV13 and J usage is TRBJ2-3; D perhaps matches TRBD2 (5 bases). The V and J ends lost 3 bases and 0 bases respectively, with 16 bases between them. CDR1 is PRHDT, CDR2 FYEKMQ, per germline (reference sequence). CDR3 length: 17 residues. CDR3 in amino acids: CASSFNAREYSTDTQYF. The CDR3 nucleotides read TGTGCCAGCAGCTTTAATGCGAGGGAGTATAGCACAGATACGCAGTATTTT.

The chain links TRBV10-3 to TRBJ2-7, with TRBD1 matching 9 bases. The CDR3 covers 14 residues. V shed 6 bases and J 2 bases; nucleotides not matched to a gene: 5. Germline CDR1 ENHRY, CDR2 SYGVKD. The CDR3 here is CAIRSGTGTYEQYF. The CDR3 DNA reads TGTGCCATCAGGAGTGGGACAGGGACCTACGAGCAGTACTTC.

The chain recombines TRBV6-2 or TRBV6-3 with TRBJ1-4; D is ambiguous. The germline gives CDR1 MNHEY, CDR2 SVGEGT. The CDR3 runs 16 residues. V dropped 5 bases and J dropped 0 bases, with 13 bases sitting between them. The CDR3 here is CASSRLRPTTNEKLFF. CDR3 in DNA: TGTGCCAGCAGTAGACTTCGACCTACAACTAATGAAAAACTGTTTTTT.

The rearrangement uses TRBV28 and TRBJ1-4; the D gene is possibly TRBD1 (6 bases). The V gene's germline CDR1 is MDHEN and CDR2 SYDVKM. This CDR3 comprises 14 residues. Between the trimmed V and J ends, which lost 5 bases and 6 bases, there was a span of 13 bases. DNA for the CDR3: TGTGCCAGCAGTCCCACCGCAGGGGATGAAAAACTGTTTTTT. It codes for CASSPTAGDEKLFF.

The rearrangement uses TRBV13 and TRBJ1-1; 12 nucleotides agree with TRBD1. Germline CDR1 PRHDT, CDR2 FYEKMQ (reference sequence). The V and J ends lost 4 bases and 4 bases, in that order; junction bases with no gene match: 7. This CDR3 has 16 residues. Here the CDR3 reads CASSSGTGGGGTEAFF. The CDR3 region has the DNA TGTGCCAGCAGCTCCGGGACAGGGGGCGGGGGCACTGAAGCTTTCTTT.

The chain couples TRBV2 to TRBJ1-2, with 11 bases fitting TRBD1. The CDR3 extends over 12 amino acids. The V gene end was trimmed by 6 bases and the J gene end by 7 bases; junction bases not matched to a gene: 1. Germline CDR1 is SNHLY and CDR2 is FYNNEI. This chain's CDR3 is CASRDRGPGYTF. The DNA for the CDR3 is TGTGCCAGCAGGGACAGGGGGCCTGGCTACACCTTC.

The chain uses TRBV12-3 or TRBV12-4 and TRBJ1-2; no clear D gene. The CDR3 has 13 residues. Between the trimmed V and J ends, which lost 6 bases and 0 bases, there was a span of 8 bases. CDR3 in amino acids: CASRPTPNYGYTF. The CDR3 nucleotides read TGTGCCAGCAGACCTACTCCTAACTATGGCTACACCTTC.

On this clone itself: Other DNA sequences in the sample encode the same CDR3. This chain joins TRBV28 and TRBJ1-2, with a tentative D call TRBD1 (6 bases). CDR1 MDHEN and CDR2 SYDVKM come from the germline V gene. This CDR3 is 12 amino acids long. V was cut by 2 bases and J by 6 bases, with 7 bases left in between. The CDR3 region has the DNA TGTGCCAGCAGTTTACCAGGGGATGGCTACACCTTC. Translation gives CASSLPGDGYTF.

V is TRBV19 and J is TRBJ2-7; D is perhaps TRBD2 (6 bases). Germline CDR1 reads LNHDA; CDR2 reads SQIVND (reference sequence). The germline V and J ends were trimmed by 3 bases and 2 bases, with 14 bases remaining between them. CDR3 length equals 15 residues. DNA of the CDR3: TGTGCCAGTAGTATGGCGTTGAGGGAGGCCTACGAGCAGTACTTC. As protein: CASSMALREAYEQYF.

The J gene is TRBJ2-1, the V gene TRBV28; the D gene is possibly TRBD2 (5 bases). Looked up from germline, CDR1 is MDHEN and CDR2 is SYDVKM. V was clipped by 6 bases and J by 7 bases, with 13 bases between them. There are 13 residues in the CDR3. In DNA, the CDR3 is TGTGCCAGCAGGTCCCTTAGCGAGAATGAGCAGTTCTTC. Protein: CASRSLSENEQFF.

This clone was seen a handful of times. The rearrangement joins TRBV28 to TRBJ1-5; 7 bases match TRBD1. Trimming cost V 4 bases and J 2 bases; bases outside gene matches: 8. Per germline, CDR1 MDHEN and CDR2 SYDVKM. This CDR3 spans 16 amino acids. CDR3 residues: CASSSNRGLGNQPQHF. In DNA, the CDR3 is TGTGCCAGCAGTTCAAACAGGGGTCTGGGCAATCAGCCCCAGCATTTT.

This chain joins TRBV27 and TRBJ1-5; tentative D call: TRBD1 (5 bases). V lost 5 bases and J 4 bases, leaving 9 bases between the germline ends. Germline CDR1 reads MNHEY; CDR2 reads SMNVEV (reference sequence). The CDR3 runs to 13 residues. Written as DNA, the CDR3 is TGTGCCAGCAGTCCAAACAGGAATCAGCCCCAGCATTTT. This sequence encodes CASSPNRNQPQHF.

The chain's CDR3 is CASSSGRGLGYGYTF. The CDR3 DNA reads as TGTGCCAGCAGTTCGGGCAGGGGGCTCGGCTATGGCTACACCTTC. The genes are TRBV6-6 and TRBJ1-2; 8 bases match TRBD1. The CDR3 is made up of 15 amino acids. Per the germline V gene, CDR1 is MNHNY and CDR2 is SVGAGI (reference sequence). The ends lost 4 bases at V and 4 bases at J; junction bases unmatched: 8.

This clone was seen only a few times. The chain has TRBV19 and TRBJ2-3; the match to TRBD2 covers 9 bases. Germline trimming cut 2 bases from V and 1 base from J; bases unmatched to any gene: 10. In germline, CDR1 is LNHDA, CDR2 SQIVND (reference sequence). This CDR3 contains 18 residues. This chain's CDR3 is CASSILTTSSGGTDTQYF. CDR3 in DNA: TGTGCCAGTAGTATATTGACGACTTCTAGCGGGGGCACAGATACGCAGTATTTT.

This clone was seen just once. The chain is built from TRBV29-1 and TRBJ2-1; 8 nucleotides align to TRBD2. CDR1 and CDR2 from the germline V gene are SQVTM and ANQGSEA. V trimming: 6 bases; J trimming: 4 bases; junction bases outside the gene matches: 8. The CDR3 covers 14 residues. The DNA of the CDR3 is TGCAGCGTCGCCCCTAGCGGGCGGTACAATGAGCAGTTCTTC. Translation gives CSVAPSGRYNEQFF.

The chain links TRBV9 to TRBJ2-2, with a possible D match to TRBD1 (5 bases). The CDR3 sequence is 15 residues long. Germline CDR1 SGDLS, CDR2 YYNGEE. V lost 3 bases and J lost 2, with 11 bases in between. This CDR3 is CASSAWTTNTGELFF. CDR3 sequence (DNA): TGTGCCAGCAGCGCCTGGACAACCAACACCGGGGAGCTGTTTTTT.

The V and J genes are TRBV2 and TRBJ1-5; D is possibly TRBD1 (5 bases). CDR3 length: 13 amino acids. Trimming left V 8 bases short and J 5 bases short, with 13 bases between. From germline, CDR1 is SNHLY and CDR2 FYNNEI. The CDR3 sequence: CASEYGGYQPQHF. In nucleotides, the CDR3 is TGTGCCAGCGAATACGGGGGGTATCAGCCCCAGCATTTT.

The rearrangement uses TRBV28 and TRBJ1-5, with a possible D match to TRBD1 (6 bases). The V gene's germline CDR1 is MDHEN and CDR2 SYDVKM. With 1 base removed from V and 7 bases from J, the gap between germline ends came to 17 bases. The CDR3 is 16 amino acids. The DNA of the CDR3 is TGTGCCAGCAGTTTATTATCTTTCGGTGGGGGCCAGCCCCAGCATTTT. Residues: CASSLLSFGGGQPQHF.

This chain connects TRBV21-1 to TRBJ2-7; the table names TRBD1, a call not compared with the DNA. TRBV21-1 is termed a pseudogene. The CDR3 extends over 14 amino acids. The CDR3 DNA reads TGTGCCAGCAGCAAGGGGACAGGGGCCTACGAGCAGTACTTC. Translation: CASSKGTGAYEQYF.

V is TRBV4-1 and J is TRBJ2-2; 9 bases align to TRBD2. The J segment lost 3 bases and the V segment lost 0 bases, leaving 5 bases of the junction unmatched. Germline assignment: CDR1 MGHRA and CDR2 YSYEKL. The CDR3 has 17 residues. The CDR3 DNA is TGCGCCAGCAGCCAAGAGCGGGGGGGGTTCGACACCGGGGAGCTGTTTTTT. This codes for CASSQERGGFDTGELFF.

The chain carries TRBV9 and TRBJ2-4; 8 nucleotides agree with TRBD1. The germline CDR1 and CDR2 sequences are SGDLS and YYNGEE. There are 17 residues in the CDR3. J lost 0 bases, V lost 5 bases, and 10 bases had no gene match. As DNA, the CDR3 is TGTGCCAGCAGATTCCGGGACAGGTCGCCAGCCAAAAACATTCAGTACTTC. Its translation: CASRFRDRSPAKNIQYF.

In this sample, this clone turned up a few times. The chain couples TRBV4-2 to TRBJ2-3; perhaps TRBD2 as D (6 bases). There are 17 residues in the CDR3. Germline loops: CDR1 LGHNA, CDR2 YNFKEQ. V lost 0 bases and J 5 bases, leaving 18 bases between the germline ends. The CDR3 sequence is CASSQEGRARGVDTQYF. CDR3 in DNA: TGTGCCAGCAGCCAAGAAGGTCGGGCGCGGGGTGTAGATACGCAGTATTTT.

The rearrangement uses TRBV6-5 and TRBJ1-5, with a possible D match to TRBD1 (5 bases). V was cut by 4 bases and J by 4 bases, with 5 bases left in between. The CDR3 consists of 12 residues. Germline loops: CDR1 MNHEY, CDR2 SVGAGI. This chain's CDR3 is CASSSGNQPQHF. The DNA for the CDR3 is TGTGCCAGCAGTTCAGGGAATCAGCCCCAGCATTTT.

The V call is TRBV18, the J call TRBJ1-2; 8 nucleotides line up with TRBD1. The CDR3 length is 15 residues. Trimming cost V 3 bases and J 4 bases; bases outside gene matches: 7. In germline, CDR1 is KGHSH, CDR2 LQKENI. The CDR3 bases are TGTGCCAGCTCACCGGGGGCAGGGGGCTTCTATGGCTACACCTTC. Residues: CASSPGAGGFYGYTF.